What follows are 30 T cell receptor beta chains derived from one specimen sequenced in a study of T cells after yellow fever vaccination. TCRdb ran MiXCR on the 5' RACE reads and lists one entry per CDR3 protein. The sample has hundreds of thousands of distinct CDR3 sequences, roughly 12% seen once. The sample was PBMCs, taken on the day of the yellow fever booster vaccination. All receptors derive from a man younger than 40 who received the YFV17D yellow fever vaccine.

The J gene is TRBJ2-3, the V gene TRBV5-1, with D tentatively TRBD1 (6 bases). Germline CDR1 and CDR2: SGHRS and YFSETQ. There are 15 residues in the CDR3. Trimming removed 4 bases from V and 3 bases from J, with 15 bases in between. The CDR3 sequence: CASSVDRLRTDTQYF. In DNA, the CDR3 is TGCGCCAGCAGCGTGGACAGATTGAGGACAGATACGCAGTATTTT.

This clonotype was picked up a small number of times. The CDR3 coding sequence is TGCGCCAGCAGCTTGGTCGGGCCAGCGAGCTCCTACAATGAGCAGTTCTTC. It yields the protein CASSLVGPASSYNEQFF. The V gene is TRBV5-1, the J gene TRBJ2-1; D is ambiguous. The ends were cut back, 0 bases at V and 0 bases at J, with 13 bases in the middle. Looked up from germline, CDR1 is SGHRS and CDR2 is YFSETQ. The CDR3 is 17 residues long.

This chain links TRBV6-1 with TRBJ2-1; 9 nucleotides line up with TRBD1. V was pared by 6 bases and J by 1 base, with 13 bases of the junction left unmatched. The CDR3 is 18 amino acids. Germline CDR1 MNHNS, CDR2 SASEGT. The DNA of the CDR3 is TGTGCCAGCAGCCAGGGACCGGGACAGGGCGCATCCTACAATGAGCAGTTCTTC. Encoded protein: CASSQGPGQGASYNEQFF.

This clonotype showed up just a few times. The chain joins TRBV6-1 to TRBJ1-1; D not resolved. The CDR3 covers 13 residues. Germline assignment: CDR1 MNHNS and CDR2 SASEGT. V lost 6 bases to trimming and J lost 0 bases, with 8 bases between them. CDR3: CASSSSLNTEAFF. CDR3 DNA sequence: TGTGCCAGCAGCTCTTCCCTGAACACTGAAGCTTTCTTT.

This clonotype was seen more than once but under ten times. The genes are TRBV10-3 and TRBJ2-1; 8 bases agree with TRBD2. This CDR3 has 13 amino acids. J lost 8 bases, V lost 7 bases, and 7 bases had no gene match. Germline assignment: CDR1 ENHRY and CDR2 SYGVKD. The chain's CDR3 is CAITTGRVDEQFF. For the CDR3, the DNA is TGTGCCATCACTACCGGGAGGGTGGATGAGCAGTTCTTC.

This clonotype occurred a few times. This chain connects TRBV3-1 to TRBJ2-1; TRBD2 agrees at 8 bases. The CDR3 length is 12 residues. Germline-derived CDR1 and CDR2 are LGHDT and YNNKEL (reference sequence). The V gene end was trimmed by 4 bases and the J gene end by 14 bases; junction bases not matched to a gene: 7. CDR3: CASSLGTRQKFF. Written as DNA, the CDR3 is TGTGCCAGCAGCCTTGGGACTAGACAGAAGTTCTTC.

This clonotype appeared a few times. This sequence joins TRBV20-1 and TRBJ2-5, with D possibly called TRBD1 or TRBD2 (5 bases each). The CDR3 loop spans 15 amino acids. The ends were cut back, 2 bases at V and 2 bases at J, with 15 bases in the middle. Looked up from germline, CDR1 is DFQATT and CDR2 is SNEGSKA (reference sequence). The CDR3 region is CSARRAGDPQETQYF. CDR3 in DNA: TGCAGTGCTAGAAGGGCCGGGGACCCGCAAGAGACCCAGTACTTC.

The chain combines TRBV25-1 with TRBJ1-4; the match to TRBD1 covers 9 bases. The CDR3 sequence is 13 residues long. V dropped 7 bases and J dropped 11; count of bases not matched to a gene: 8. Germline CDR1 is MGHDK and CDR2 is SYGVNS. CDR3 amino acids: CASMTDRGDKLFF. The CDR3 DNA reads TGTGCCAGCATGACGGACAGGGGCGACAAACTGTTTTTT.

The CDR3 DNA is TGCAGTGCTCCGAGGGGCGGAAGCACCGGGGAGCTGTTTTTT. Translated, it gives CSAPRGGSTGELFF. The V gene is TRBV20-1, the J gene TRBJ2-2; D is perhaps TRBD1 or TRBD2 (5 bases each). Trimming removed 5 bases at V and 4 bases at J, with 14 bases between. Germline V gives CDR1 DFQATT, CDR2 SNEGSKA (reference sequence). There are 14 residues in the CDR3.

The chain combines TRBV19 with TRBJ2-1; no reliable D call. There are 11 residues in the CDR3. Germline V CDR1 and CDR2: LNHDA, SQIVND (reference sequence). Trimming took off 6 bases at V and 9 bases at J, with 9 bases between the two ends. CDR3 nucleotide sequence: TGTGCCAGTAGCGGTTATGCTGAGCAGTTCTTC. Protein sequence: CASSGYAEQFF.

The genes are TRBV12-3 or TRBV12-4 and TRBJ1-1; no firm D call. This CDR3 contains 14 residues. Deletions cut 7 bases from V and 0 bases from J, with 12 bases between. The CDR3 coding sequence is TGTGCCAGCACCCAACAGAGAATGAACACTGAAGCTTTCTTT. As protein: CASTQQRMNTEAFF.

The genes are TRBV7-2 and TRBJ1-4; D is uncertain. The V gene lost 0 bases and the J gene lost 7 bases, with 9 bases spanning the gap. Germline V CDR1 and CDR2: SGHTA, FQGNSA. This CDR3 is 14 amino acids long. The DNA for the CDR3 is TGTGCCAGCAGCTTAGCGGAAAAGGTTGAAAAACTGTTTTTT. This translates into CASSLAEKVEKLFF.

This clonotype was counted between two and nine times. In DNA, the CDR3 is TGTGCCAGCAGCCTACTTAGCGGGAGCAACTCCTACAATGAGCAGTTCTTC. It yields the protein CASSLLSGSNSYNEQFF. The chain joins TRBV7-9 to TRBJ2-1; TRBD2 aligns across 9 bases. Germline CDR1 SEHNR, CDR2 FQNEAQ (reference sequence). This CDR3 region has 17 residues. With V trimmed by 5 bases and J by 0 bases, 8 bases remained unmatched.

The chain employs TRBV5-1 and TRBJ1-6, with 9 bases that match TRBD1. CDR1 and CDR2 (germline): SGHRS, YFSETQ. Trimming took 4 bases from V and 7 from J; bases not matched to a gene: 9. The CDR3 length is 16 residues. The CDR3: CASSPLGDRANSPLHF. The CDR3, as DNA: TGCGCCAGCAGCCCATTAGGGGACAGGGCGAATTCACCCCTCCACTTT. The whole variable domain, filled in from reference TRBV5-1 and TRBJ1-6, reads KAGVTQTPRYLIKTRGQQVTLSCSPISGHRSVSWYQQTPGQGLQFLFEYFSETQRNKGNFPGRFSGRQFSNSRSEMNVSTLELGDSALYLCASSPLGDRANSPLHFGNGTRLTVT.

The rearrangement uses TRBV5-6 and TRBJ2-1; TRBD2 is a possible D gene (6 bases). The CDR3 contains 17 residues. The V gene's germline CDR1 is SGHDT and CDR2 YYEEEE. V was pared by 0 bases and J by 4 bases, with 17 bases between. The CDR3 bases are TGTGCCAGCAGCTTGGGCCGACGGGAGTGGGAGTACAATGAGCAGTTCTTC. Translating gives CASSLGRREWEYNEQFF.

The chain combines TRBV11-2 with TRBJ2-6, with TRBD2 matching 8 bases. V trimming: 6 bases; J trimming: 0 bases; junction bases outside the gene matches: 19. The CDR3 consists of 21 residues. Looked up from germline, CDR1 is SGHAT and CDR2 is FQNNGV. The CDR3 is CASRVGRRNSGTSSGANVLTF. CDR3 DNA: TGTGCCAGCAGGGTTGGGCGGAGGAATAGCGGGACTAGCTCTGGGGCCAACGTCCTGACTTTC.

This clonotype was recorded a few times. The rearrangement links TRBV7-2 to TRBJ2-2, with 10 nucleotides matching TRBD2. Germline CDR1 SGHTA, CDR2 FQGNSA. The CDR3 is made up of 17 amino acids. Trimming cost V 5 bases and J 5 bases; bases outside gene matches: 11. CDR3 in amino acids: CASSPRTLAGVTGELFF. CDR3 nucleotide sequence: TGTGCCAGCAGCCCGAGAACCCTAGCGGGAGTTACCGGGGAGCTGTTTTTT. Complete variable domain (other parts from reference TRBV7-2 and TRBJ2-2): GAGVSQSPSNKVTEKGKDVELRCDPISGHTALYWYRQSLGQGLEFLIYFQGNSAPDKSGLPSDRFSAERTGGSVSTLTIQRTQQEDSAVYLCASSPRTLAGVTGELFFGEGSRLTVL.

The V and J genes are TRBV6-2 or TRBV6-3 and TRBJ2-3, with D perhaps being TRBD1 or TRBD2 (5 bases each). This CDR3 region has 13 residues. With 8 bases removed from V and 8 bases from J, the gap between germline ends came to 17 bases. From germline, CDR1 is MNHEY and CDR2 SVGEGT. DNA of the CDR3: TGTGCCAGCGGAAACTCTCGGGACGGTACGCAGTATTTT. Its translation: CASGNSRDGTQYF.

V usage is TRBV20-1 and J usage is TRBJ2-7, with 7 bases fitting TRBD2. CDR3 size: 16 residues. The J segment lost 2 bases and the V segment lost 5 bases, leaving 15 bases of the junction unmatched. Germline CDR1 DFQATT, CDR2 SNEGSKA (reference sequence). CDR3 protein: CSAQRRRASGAYEQYF. CDR3 DNA: TGCAGTGCTCAACGCCGCAGGGCTAGCGGCGCCTACGAGCAGTACTTC.

This chain joins TRBV20-1 and TRBJ2-3; possibly TRBD1 for D (5 bases). The germline V gene encodes CDR1 DFQATT and CDR2 SNEGSKA (reference sequence). V shed 4 bases and J shed 6 bases, with 8 bases lying between them. This CDR3 comprises 11 residues. In DNA form, the CDR3 reads TGCAGTGCTACAGGGTTGGATACGCAGTATTTT. This encodes CSATGLDTQYF.

In its sample, this clonotype was seen a few times. This chain links TRBV16 with TRBJ2-2; no clear D gene. This CDR3 has 14 amino acids. Trimming pared 4 bases from V and 1 base from J, leaving 7 bases between. Germline values: CDR1 KGHSY, CDR2 FQNENV. The DNA of the CDR3 is TGTGCCAGCAGCCCGATAGGGAACACCGGGGAGCTGTTTTTT. This codes for CASSPIGNTGELFF.

This clonotype was recorded a few times. V usage is TRBV6-6 and J usage is TRBJ2-1; D is perhaps TRBD1 or TRBD2 (5 bases each). V was trimmed by 5 bases and J by 14 bases, leaving 13 bases between them. The CDR3 runs 11 residues. Per the germline V gene, CDR1 is MNHNY and CDR2 is SVGAGI (reference sequence). The CDR3 coding sequence is TGTGCCAGCAGTCGCCGGGACGGAAAGTTCTTC. Translation: CASSRRDGKFF.

V usage is TRBV10-3 and J usage is TRBJ2-7; D may match TRBD1 or TRBD2 (5 bases each). CDR1 and CDR2 from the germline V gene are ENHRY and SYGVKD. The CDR3 spans 13 residues. The germline V and J ends were trimmed by 6 bases and 0 bases, with 9 bases remaining between them. The CDR3 loop is CAIRRDGSYEQYF. The CDR3 DNA is TGTGCCATCAGGAGGGACGGCTCCTACGAGCAGTACTTC.

V gene TRBV19 combines with J gene TRBJ2-7; TRBD2 agrees at 8 bases. This CDR3 is built from 13 residues. Germline CDR1 reads LNHDA; CDR2 reads SQIVND (reference sequence). J lost 3 bases, V lost 4 bases, and 2 bases had no gene match. CDR3 loop: CASSTTSGYEQYF. In DNA, the CDR3 is TGTGCCAGTAGTACAACTAGCGGCTACGAGCAGTACTTC.

This clonotype was seen a handful of times. This chain's CDR3 is CASTLGGAGNTEAFF. The CDR3 DNA is TGTGCCAGCACTCTAGGGGGGGCTGGGAACACTGAAGCTTTCTTT. The chain joins TRBV28 to TRBJ1-1, with D perhaps matching TRBD1 (6 bases). Trimming left V 7 bases short and J 1 base short, with 16 bases between. Germline CDR1 is MDHEN and CDR2 is SYDVKM. The CDR3 loop spans 15 amino acids.

This clonotype was counted only a few times. The CDR3 bases are TGTGCCAGCACCGACAGGTTCACCGGGGAGCTGTTTTTT. It yields the protein CASTDRFTGELFF. The chain combines TRBV7-9 with TRBJ2-2; weak D call: TRBD1 (6 bases). The CDR3 sequence is 13 residues long. With 7 bases removed from V and 4 bases from J, the gap between germline ends came to 10 bases. CDR1 and CDR2 from the germline V gene are SEHNR and FQNEAQ (reference sequence).

This clonotype was seen ten or more times. The V call is TRBV6-2 or TRBV6-3, the J call TRBJ2-3, with 7 bases identical to TRBD1. Trimming took 7 bases from V and 1 from J; bases not matched to a gene: 5. The CDR3 is made up of 14 amino acids. Germline assignment: CDR1 MNHEY and CDR2 SVGEGT. CDR3 sequence reads: CASTRDRGTDTQYF. The CDR3 nucleotides are TGTGCCAGCACCCGGGACAGAGGCACAGATACGCAGTATTTT.

This clonotype was seen a handful of times. The chain is built from TRBV10-3 and TRBJ2-5; 9 positions agree with TRBD1. The V segment lost 4 bases and the J segment 7 bases; nucleotides outside the gene matches: 7. Germline-derived CDR1 and CDR2 are ENHRY and SYGVKD. The CDR3 runs to 14 residues. Written as DNA, the CDR3 is TGTGCCATCAGTGGTGAGACAGGGGGACGGACCCAGTACTTC. It yields the protein CAISGETGGRTQYF.

The chain has TRBV7-2 and TRBJ1-5, with D possibly being TRBD1 (5 bases). V lost 2 bases and J 5 bases, leaving 13 bases between the germline ends. This CDR3 region has 15 residues. Germline values: CDR1 SGHTA, CDR2 FQGNSA. The CDR3 bases are TGTGCCAGCAGCTTATGGCAGGGCGGGGATCAGCCCCAGCATTTT. Translated, it gives CASSLWQGGDQPQHF.

This clonotype was picked up a small number of times. The CDR3: CATSDRDRGYNEQFF. The CDR3 DNA reads as TGTGCCACCAGTGACCGAGACAGGGGCTACAATGAGCAGTTCTTC. The chain uses TRBV24-1 and TRBJ2-1; 8 bases map to TRBD1. The trim removed 4 bases at V and 3 bases at J, leaving 4 bases unmatched. The CDR3 contains 15 residues. The V gene's germline CDR1 is KGHDR and CDR2 SFDVKD.